Presented here are 18 T cell receptor beta chains from one specimen sequenced in a study of shared T cell receptors in the human thymus. The repertoire was sequenced with immunoSEQ multiplex PCR; TCRdb's copy has only in-frame clones and lacks some. The table includes some 700,000 clones, approximately 85% detected once. The same data also went into a second study, on human thymus T cells.

The sequenced material came from thymocytes. The receptors here all came from a girl less than two years old with a congenital heart defect.

The chain employs TRBV5-8 and TRBJ1-2; possible D gene TRBD1, 6 bases. This CDR3 region has 13 residues. Germline CDR1 is SGHTS and CDR2 is YDEGEE. Trimming took off 7 bases at V and 1 base at J, with 11 bases between the two ends. CDR3: CASHNRDNYGYTF. The DNA of the CDR3 is TGTGCCAGCCACAACAGGGATAACTATGGCTACACCTTC. The whole variable domain, remainder taken from reference TRBV5-8 and TRBJ1-2, is EAGVTQSPTHLIKTRGQQATLRCSPISGHTSVYWYQQALGLGLQFLLWYDEGEERNRGNFPPRFSGRQFPNYSSELNVNALELEDSALYLCASHNRDNYGYTFGSGTRLTVV.

V and J are TRBV6-1 and TRBJ2-1; no firm D call. Germline assignment: CDR1 MNHNS and CDR2 SASEGT. CDR3 size: 10 residues. V shed 10 bases and J shed 6 bases, with 7 bases lying between them. The CDR3 nucleotides read TGTGCCACCTGGGCCAATGAGCAGTTCTTC. Its protein is CATWANEQFF.

The chain links TRBV6-5 to TRBJ2-1; 10 bases fit TRBD2. V dropped 10 bases and J dropped 6; count of bases not matched to a gene: 9. CDR1 and CDR2 from the germline V gene are MNHEY and SVGAGI. This CDR3 region has 14 residues. The CDR3 DNA is TGTGCCATAGGGAGCGGGGGGGCCGTCAATGAGCAGTTCTTC. Translation gives CAIGSGGAVNEQFF.

This clone turned up a few times. The chain carries TRBV27 and TRBJ1-6, with D possibly matching TRBD1 (5 bases). V lost 3 bases to trimming and J lost 7 bases, with 7 bases between them. The CDR3 extends over 13 amino acids. CDR1 is MNHEY and CDR2 is SMNVEV in the germline V gene (reference sequence). The CDR3 here is CASSFRENSPLHF. CDR3 bases: TGTGCCAGCAGTTTCAGGGAAAATTCACCCCTCCACTTT.

This rearrangement joins TRBV5-1 to TRBJ1-6; maybe TRBD1 (5 bases). Germline-derived CDR1 and CDR2 are SGHRS and YFSETQ. Trimming cost V 3 bases and J 7 bases, with 14 bases left between them. The CDR3 runs 15 residues. Written as DNA, the CDR3 is TGCGCCAGCAGCTCCCGGGCAGGGCGGAATTCACCCCTCCACTTT. Translated: CASSSRAGRNSPLHF.

The chain uses TRBV7-6 and TRBJ1-1; D is unclear. V was cut by 2 bases and J by 1 base, with 23 bases left in between. Germline V gene data show CDR1 as SGHVS and CDR2 as FNYEAQ. CDR3 length equals 19 residues. The CDR3 sequence: CASSLTRPYSGESNTEAFF. CDR3 nucleotide sequence: TGTGCCAGCAGCTTAACGAGGCCATATTCGGGAGAATCGAACACTGAAGCTTTCTTT.

The genes are TRBV5-8 and TRBJ1-1; TRBD1 aligns across 7 bases. Germline V CDR1 and CDR2: SGHTS, YDEGEE. V lost 6 bases, J lost 5 bases, and 13 bases stayed unmatched. The CDR3 consists of 15 residues. The CDR3 sequence: CASISPGQAGTEAFF. Written as DNA, the CDR3 is TGTGCCAGCATATCGCCCGGACAGGCGGGGACTGAAGCTTTCTTT.

The CDR3 region is CSATGRQEEYF. The CDR3 region has the DNA TGCAGTGCCACGGGCCGACAGGAGGAGTACTTC. The chain uses TRBV20-1 and TRBJ2-7; TRBD1 is a possible D gene (6 bases). This CDR3 comprises 11 residues. V was shortened by 6 bases and J by 11 bases, with 17 bases between the two germline ends. In germline, CDR1 is DFQATT, CDR2 SNEGSKA (reference sequence).

The V gene is TRBV7-9, the J gene TRBJ2-7; TRBD1 matches 8 bases. The CDR3 length is 12 residues. Germline V gives CDR1 SEHNR, CDR2 FQNEAQ (reference sequence). V gave up 5 bases and J gave up 6 bases; unmatched junction bases: 3. Here the CDR3 DNA reads TGTGCCAGCAGCGGACAGGGAGCCGAGCAGTACTTC. It translates to CASSGQGAEQYF.

This clone was detected once. The rearrangement joins TRBV4-3 to TRBJ2-1; TRBD1 might be the D (6 bases). Looked up from germline, CDR1 is LGHNA and CDR2 is YSLEER. Trimming pared 3 bases from V and 6 bases from J, leaving 15 bases between. CDR3 length: 15 residues. The CDR3 here is CASSQAIGQINEQFF. As DNA, the CDR3 is TGCGCCAGCAGCCAGGCGATCGGACAGATCAATGAGCAGTTCTTC.

The V and J genes are TRBV9 and TRBJ2-1; weak D call: TRBD1 (5 bases). The germline V gene has CDR1 SGDLS and CDR2 YYNGEE. This CDR3 is 11 amino acids long. V was trimmed by 3 bases and J by 10 bases, leaving 8 bases between them. This CDR3 is CASSAGKEQFF. CDR3 DNA: TGTGCCAGCAGCGCAGGGAAGGAGCAGTTCTTC.

This clone was picked up a small number of times. CDR3 coding DNA: TGTGTGACAGCAGGGGGAGCTAATGAAAAACTGTTTTTT. It yields the protein CVTAGGANEKLFF. The chain couples TRBV6-5 to TRBJ1-4; TRBD1 matches 7 bases. CDR3 length equals 13 residues. CDR1 is MNHEY, CDR2 SVGAGI, per germline.

The CDR3 protein is CASSERGGFIRYNEQFF. The CDR3 DNA follows: TGTGCCAGCAGTGAGCGGGGGGGCTTCATTAGGTACAATGAGCAGTTCTTC. This chain uses TRBV2 with TRBJ2-1; 9 positions agree with TRBD2. Per germline, CDR1 SNHLY and CDR2 FYNNEI. V was pared by 3 bases and J by 4 bases, with 10 bases of the junction left unmatched. The CDR3 is made up of 17 amino acids. Based on the CDR3 plus reference TRBV2 and TRBJ2-1, the full variable domain is EPEVTQTPSHQVTQMGQEVILRCVPISNHLYFYWYRQILGQKVEFLVSFYNNEISEKSEIFDDQFSVERPDGSNFTLKIRSTKLEDSAMYFCASSERGGFIRYNEQFFGPGTRLTVL.

The CDR3 is CASSLDFWDSYGYTF. CDR3 sequence (DNA): TGTGCCAGCAGCTTAGATTTCTGGGACAGCTATGGCTACACCTTC. The V and J genes are TRBV7-9 and TRBJ1-2; TRBD1 matches at 7 bases. With 1 base clipped from V and 4 bases from J, the junction kept 6 bases outside the gene matches. Germline CDR1 is SEHNR and CDR2 is FQNEAQ (reference sequence). The CDR3 length is 15 residues. Filled out from reference TRBV7-9 and TRBJ1-2, the complete variable domain reads DTGVSQNPRHKITKRGQNVTFRCDPISEHNRLYWYRQTLGQGPEFLTYFQNEAQLEKSRLLSDRFSAERPKGSFSTLEIQRTEQGDSAMYLCASSLDFWDSYGYTFGSGTRLTVV.

V and J are TRBV2 and TRBJ1-1; D is unresolved. V was clipped by 6 bases and J by 10 bases, with 12 bases between them. This CDR3 region has 11 residues. The V gene's germline CDR1 is SNHLY and CDR2 FYNNEI. DNA of the CDR3: TGTGCCAGCAGACAGCTTAGGTCAGCTTTCTTT. This codes for CASRQLRSAFF.

The chain couples TRBV9 to TRBJ1-1, with TRBD1 identical over 7 bases. CDR1 SGDLS and CDR2 YYNGEE come from the germline V gene. Trimming at V came to 3 bases and at J to 3 bases, leaving 17 bases not matched to a gene. The CDR3 has 18 residues. The CDR3: CASSAGRAGGDADTEAFF. The CDR3 bases are TGTGCCAGCAGCGCCGGAAGGGCAGGGGGAGATGCGGACACTGAAGCTTTCTTT.

The J gene is TRBJ2-5, the V gene TRBV5-6, with D hard to call. The V gene lost 4 bases and the J gene lost 5 bases, with 3 bases spanning the gap. CDR1 SGHDT and CDR2 YYEEEE come from the germline V gene. The CDR3 has 10 amino acids. CDR3 nucleotide sequence: TGTGCCAGCAGCGGCGAGACCCAGTACTTC. Translation: CASSGETQYF.

The chain combines TRBV7-9 with TRBJ1-6, with D perhaps matching TRBD1 (5 bases). Germline CDR1 and CDR2: SEHNR and FQNEAQ (reference sequence). The CDR3 runs to 19 residues. Trimming took off 5 bases at V and 1 base at J, with 21 bases between the two ends. The CDR3 reads CASSTRVEESLSYNSPLHF. CDR3 in DNA: TGTGCCAGCAGCACCAGGGTAGAAGAGAGTCTTTCCTATAATTCACCCCTCCACTTT.